This entry lists 5 T cell receptor beta chains sequenced from one sample in a study of T cell responses to AZD1222 COVID-19 vaccine. Sequenced by immunoSEQ multiplex PCR; TCRdb stores in-frame clones only, minus some. This sample has roughly 190,000 clones, with roughly 91% found just once. The sequences come from peripheral blood, collected on day 0 of AZD1222 vaccination. These receptors originate from an adult in good health.

The V and J genes are TRBV4-3 and TRBJ1-1; D is unresolved. V gave up 3 bases and J gave up 6 bases, with 8 bases separating them. The CDR3 covers 12 residues. Germline CDR1 LGHNA, CDR2 YSLEER. The CDR3 region has the DNA TGCGCCAGCAGCCACCGACAATCTGAAGCTTTCTTT. Residues: CASSHRQSEAFF.

This sequence joins TRBV5-1 and TRBJ2-3; 7 bases are shared with TRBD2. The CDR3 extends over 16 amino acids. V shed 3 bases and J 2 bases; nucleotides not matched to a gene: 9. Germline loops: CDR1 SGHRS, CDR2 YFSETQ. For the CDR3, the DNA is TGCGCCAGCAGCTCAGGAGAGCGGGGCACCACAGATACGCAGTATTTT. Its translation is CASSSGERGTTDTQYF.

CDR3 region: CASSIVRLRQENEQFF. The CDR3 nucleotides are TGTGCCAGTAGTATAGTAAGGCTTCGGCAGGAGAATGAGCAGTTCTTC. The chain combines TRBV19 with TRBJ2-1; D is uncertain. Deletions cut 1 base from V and 7 bases from J, with 17 bases between. Germline CDR1 reads LNHDA; CDR2 reads SQIVND (reference sequence). This CDR3 has 16 amino acids.

The chain recombines TRBV19 with TRBJ1-2; maybe TRBD1 (6 bases). Germline V CDR1 and CDR2: LNHDA, SQIVND (reference sequence). The length of the CDR3 is 11 residues. V was cut by 5 bases and J by 12 bases, with 13 bases left in between. CDR3 sequence (DNA): TGTGCCAGTAGTTTCACAGGGATTCACACCTTC. It codes for CASSFTGIHTF.

This chain joins TRBV11-2 and TRBJ2-7; 13 bases are shared with TRBD2. Germline CDR1 and CDR2: SGHAT and FQNNGV. The CDR3 is 18 amino acids. The junction had 11 bases not matched to a gene; V was cut back by 4 bases and J by 2 bases. The CDR3 DNA sequence: TGTGCCAGCAGCTCGGGACTAGCGGGACCTTCCACAGCCTACGAGCAGTACTTC. It specifies CASSSGLAGPSTAYEQYF. The whole variable domain, remainder taken from reference TRBV11-2 and TRBJ2-7, is EAGVAQSPRYKIIEKRQSVAFWCNPISGHATLYWYQQILGQGPKLLIQFQNNGVVDDSQLPKDRFSAERLKGVDSTLKIQPAKLEDSAVYLCASSSGLAGPSTAYEQYFGPGTRLTVT.